These T cell receptor beta chains were read from a single sample in a study of cytomegalovirus exposure and HLA in healthy donors. Sequencing used immunoSEQ multiplex PCR; TCRdb keeps in-frame clones, though not all of them. Seen here are roughly 190,000 clones, 82% observed once, and the top ten hold approximately 0.8%. The sequenced material came from PBMCs. All receptors derive from a woman in her late teens or twenties in good health and CMV-seronegative. Each CDR3 is given with its conserved first and last residue. D genes are given only for firm matches. Not every row has a clone size; where given, it reads once, few, many or a size class.

j_gene	len	d_gene	abundance	v_gene	CDR3nt	CDR3aa
TRBJ2-1	13	-	-	TRBV4-1	TGCGCCAGCAGCCAAGATTGGGCGAATGAGCAGTTCTTC	CASSQDWANEQFF
TRBJ1-2	12	TRBD1	few	TRBV10-1	TGCGCCAGCAGTGGACAGGGAATTGGCTACACCTTC	CASSGQGIGYTF
TRBJ2-3	15	TRBD2	-	TRBV9	TGTGCCAGCAGCGGTAGCGGGGGGGGCACAGATACGCAGTATTTT	CASSGSGGGTDTQYF
TRBJ2-7	16	TRBD2	-	TRBV19	TGTGCCAGTAGTCCTGCGGGACTAGCGGGAAGCTACGAGCAGTACTTC	CASSPAGLAGSYEQYF
TRBJ1-5	14	-	-	TRBV7-8	TGTGCCAGCAGCTTCGGACAGACCAATCAGCCCCAGCATTTT	CASSFGQTNQPQHF
TRBJ1-4	15	-	-	TRBV6-1	TGTGCCAGCAGTGCCGATGGGGGGTCTAATGAAAAACTGTTTTTT	CASSADGGSNEKLFF
TRBJ1-1	13	-	-	TRBV5-6	TGTGCCAGCAGTTCCGACTTGTACACTGAAGCTTTCTTT	CASSSDLYTEAFF
TRBJ2-5	14	-	-	TRBV5-4	TGTGCCATGCGGGTACCGGGACTTCAAGAGACCCAGTACTTC	CAMRVPGLQETQYF
TRBJ2-1	16	-	-	TRBV5-1	TGCGCCAGCAGCCCTGCAACCGGGACACTTTACAATGAGCAGTTCTTC	CASSPATGTLYNEQFF
TRBJ2-1	15	TRBD2	-	TRBV2	TGTGCCAGCAGTGATTCGTTGGGAGGGTACAATGAGCAGTTCTTC	CASSDSLGGYNEQFF
TRBJ2-7	13	-	-	TRBV27	TGTGCCAGCAGTTTGACGGGGACCTACGAGCAGTACTTC	CASSLTGTYEQYF
TRBJ2-1	15	-	-	TRBV7-9	TGTGCCAGCAGCTTAGTGGGGGACTCGTTTAATGAGCAGTTCTTC	CASSLVGDSFNEQFF
TRBJ2-7	15	TRBD2	-	TRBV6-1	TGTGCCAGCAGTTCGGACGGGAGGGTTTCCTACGAGCAGTACTTC	CASSSDGRVSYEQYF
TRBJ2-3	17	TRBD2	-	TRBV7-8	TGTGCCAGCAGCTCCCCTTTGGGACTAGCGGGCACAGATACGCAGTATTTT	CASSSPLGLAGTDTQYF
TRBJ2-1	16	-	-	TRBV25-1	TGTGCCAGCAGTGAAGTAGGCGGAAGACGTTACAATGAGCAGTTCTTC	CASSEVGGRRYNEQFF
TRBJ2-2	13	-	-	TRBV14	TGTGCCAGCAGCCAGAACAGGGCCGGGGAGCTGTTTTTT	CASSQNRAGELFF
TRBJ2-3	14	-	-	TRBV11-2	TGTGCCAGCAGCTTAAACGCGGGCACAGATACGCAGTATTTT	CASSLNAGTDTQYF
TRBJ1-6	14	-	few	TRBV5-5	TGTGCCAGCAGCTCAATGGTGGAGAATTCACCCCTCCACTTT	CASSSMVENSPLHF
TRBJ2-3	14	TRBD1	-	TRBV19	TGTGCCAGTATTCCGGGACAGGGGACAGATACGCAGTATTTT	CASIPGQGTDTQYF
TRBJ2-7	13	-	-	TRBV7-9	TGTGCCAGCAGTCTTGAGAATAACCACGAGCAGTACTTC	CASSLENNHEQYF
TRBJ2-7	10	-	-	TRBV11-2	TGTGCCAGCCTTCCCTACGAGCAGTACTTC	CASLPYEQYF
TRBJ2-1	9	-	-	TRBV20-1	TGCAGTGCTGGGGCTACCCCGTTCTTC	CSAGATPFF
TRBJ2-7	12	-	-	TRBV28	TGTGCCAGCAGTTTTATCACAGACGAGCAGTACTTC	CASSFITDEQYF
TRBJ2-3	14	TRBD2	-	TRBV5-6	TGTGCCAGCAATAGGCTAGCGGGAGCAGATACGCAGTATTTT	CASNRLAGADTQYF
TRBJ2-5	14	TRBD1	-	TRBV18	TGTGCCAGCAGTCGGACAGGGGCACGAGAGACCCAGTACTTC	CASSRTGARETQYF
TRBJ1-1	14	-	-	TRBV11-2	TGTGCCAGCAGCGCCACAGAAAAGAACACTGAAGCTTTCTTT	CASSATEKNTEAFF
TRBJ2-7	14	-	-	TRBV6-6	TGTGCCAGCAGTTACTCGGGGCGGCAGTACGAGCAGTACTTC	CASSYSGRQYEQYF
TRBJ1-4	17	-	-	TRBV15	TGTGCCACCAGCAGAGTGCGAGGCTTCCCAACTAATGAAAAACTGTTTTTT	CATSRVRGFPTNEKLFF
TRBJ2-5	16	TRBD2	-	TRBV4-2	TGTGCCAGCAGCCAAGACACTAGCGGGACGCTAGAGACCCAGTACTTC	CASSQDTSGTLETQYF
TRBJ1-2	15	TRBD1	-	TRBV6-1	TGTGCCAGCAGTGAAGCAAGGACAGGGGGCAACGGCTACACCTTC	CASSEARTGGNGYTF
TRBJ1-1	12	-	-	TRBV7-3	TGTGCCAGCAGCCTAGGAGCTCAGCCGGCTTTCTTT	CASSLGAQPAFF
TRBJ2-2	16	TRBD2	-	TRBV9	TGTGCCAGCAGCGTAGAGGCCCGGGGGGACACCGGGGAGCTGTTTTTT	CASSVEARGDTGELFF